Listed below are T cell receptor beta chains from one sample, sequenced in a study of T cells in Graves' hyperthyroidism and ophthalmopathy. Using its own MiXCR run on the multiplex PCR reads, TCRdb lists one record per CDR3 protein. Of approximately 200,000 distinct CDR3 sequences detected, approximately 20% appear once; the ten largest clones hold approximately 40%. The specimen was blood. Receptor source: a man aged 35 to 55 with Graves' hyperthyroidism. Each CDR3 is given with its conserved first and last residue. The D gene is left open where the match is weak. Some rows mark clone size as missing; the rest say once, few, many or name a class of expanded clone.

clone_size	v_call	d_call	j_call	cdr3_nt	cdr3_aa
few	TRBV28	TRBD1	TRBJ2-1	TGTGCCAGCAGTTTTAACAGGGGTCTTTACAATGAGCAGTTCTTC	CASSFNRGLYNEQFF
many	TRBV3-1	-	TRBJ2-5	TGTGCCAGCAGCCAGGCAGAGGGGCAAGAGACCCAGTACTTC	CASSQAEGQETQYF
many	TRBV5-1	-	TRBJ2-3	TGCGCCAGCAGCTTTGAGGTCGGTAGCACAGATACGCAGTATTTT	CASSFEVGSTDTQYF
few	TRBV24-1	TRBD1	TRBJ2-3	TGTGCCACTGAGACAGGGCCAAGCACAGATACGCAGTATTTT	CATETGPSTDTQYF
many	TRBV2	-	TRBJ1-2	TGTGCCAGCACCCCTGGGGCCTTAACCAATGGCTACACCTTC	CASTPGALTNGYTF
many	TRBV24-1	-	TRBJ1-2	TGTGCCACCAGTGACCAGAGGTATGGCTACACCTTC	CATSDQRYGYTF
few	TRBV28	-	TRBJ1-6	TGTGCCAGCAGTTTACTGGGACCGGATAATTCACCCCTCCACTTT	CASSLLGPDNSPLHF
many	TRBV28	TRBD1	TRBJ2-6	TGTGCCAGCACCTACGGGACAGGGGGCCCTGGGGCCAACGTCCTGACTTTC	CASTYGTGGPGANVLTF
-	TRBV7-9	-	TRBJ1-2	TGTGCCAGCACGGCCTCCTATGGCTACACCTTC	CASTASYGYTF
few	TRBV2	-	TRBJ2-2	TGTGCCAGCAGTGAAGTTGGGACACACAACACCGGGGAGCTGTTTTTT	CASSEVGTHNTGELFF
many	TRBV5-1	-	TRBJ1-1	TGCGCCAGCAGCCGAGCCCAGAACACTGAAGCTTTCTTT	CASSRAQNTEAFF
few	TRBV12-3/TRBV12-4	-	TRBJ1-4	TGTGCCAGCAGCCCAAGGGGGTTACATGAAAAACTGTTTTTT	CASSPRGLHEKLFF
-	TRBV27	TRBD1	TRBJ1-2	TGTGCCGGCAGTTTTGGACAGGGCCTATATGGCTACACCTTC	CAGSFGQGLYGYTF
-	TRBV7-2	-	TRBJ1-2	TGTGCCAGCAGTGGCAGCGCTCAGAACTATGGCTGCACCTTC	CASSGSAQNYGCTF
many	TRBV3-1	TRBD1	TRBJ2-7	TGTGCCAGCAGCCGCCCGGGACAGGGGTCCTACGAGCAGTACTTC	CASSRPGQGSYEQYF
many	TRBV5-1	TRBD1	TRBJ2-7	TGCGCCAGCAGCTTAGGGCAGGGGGCCGTCGAGCAGTACTTC	CASSLGQGAVEQYF
many	TRBV7-7	TRBD1	TRBJ2-1	TGTGCTAGCAGCTATCGACAGGGGGCCTCCTACAATGAGCAGTTCTTC	CASSYRQGASYNEQFF
many	TRBV20-1	-	TRBJ2-7	TGCAGTGCTAGAGGAGGCATCTACGAGCAGTACTTC	CSARGGIYEQYF
many	TRBV28	-	TRBJ2-3	TGTGCCAGCAGTTTAAGGGGGAGTGGCACAGATACGCAGTATTTT	CASSLRGSGTDTQYF
many	TRBV6-2/TRBV6-3	TRBD1	TRBJ2-7	TGTGCCAGCAGTTCACCCGGGACAGGGGGGTACGAGCAGTACTTC	CASSSPGTGGYEQYF
-	TRBV5-8	-	TRBJ1-1	TGTGCCAGCAGCTTGGACTACTGGAGCAGGGCTGAAGCTTTCTTT	CASSLDYWSRAEAFF
many	TRBV19	-	TRBJ1-1	TGTGCCAGTAGACTTCCTTCAGGGAACACTGAAGCTTTCTTT	CASRLPSGNTEAFF
-	TRBV4-2	TRBD1	TRBJ1-1	TGTGCCAGCAGCCAAGATCCGGACAGGGGGTTGGGGGTGAACACTGAAGCTTTCTTT	CASSQDPDRGLGVNTEAFF
many	TRBV6-5	TRBD1	TRBJ1-1	TGTGCCAGCAGTTACTCGAACCCCGGGACAGGGACTGAAGCTTTCTTT	CASSYSNPGTGTEAFF
-	TRBV2	TRBD1	TRBJ1-5	TGTGCCAGCAGTGAAGGGGACAGATATCAGCCCCAGCATTTT	CASSEGDRYQPQHF
-	TRBV3-1	-	TRBJ1-1	TGTGCCAGCAGCCCCCGAGAGGCGAACACTGAAGCTTTCTTT	CASSPREANTEAFF
-	TRBV5-1	TRBD1	TRBJ1-2	TGCGCCAGCAGCATACGACAGGGGGCTGGTGGCTACACCTTC	CASSIRQGAGGYTF
many	TRBV10-3	TRBD1	TRBJ2-7	TGTGCCAACGGTAACCGGACAGGGGGCAGTCTGGACGAGCAGTACTTC	CANGNRTGGSLDEQYF
many	TRBV20-1	-	TRBJ2-5	TGCAGTGCTCGGCGAGGCCATCAAGAGACCCAGTACTTC	CSARRGHQETQYF